These 2 T cell receptor beta chains were all obtained from the same sample, sequenced in a study of blood T cell repertoires in COVID-19. Libraries were prepared by immunoSEQ multiplex PCR; TCRdb keeps only in-frame clonotypes and omits some of them. The sample holds about 230,000 clones, roughly 90% seen once. Sequencing used PBMCs or T cells enriched from blood (not recorded which). The receptors originated from a woman in her twenties or thirties with acute COVID-19.

Only a few counts were recorded for this clone. The chain combines TRBV7-2 with TRBJ1-4; D is undetermined. Germline CDR1 is SGHTA and CDR2 is FQGNSA. V was shortened by 2 bases and J by 4 bases, with 8 bases between the two germline ends. This CDR3 region has 14 residues. Here the CDR3 reads CASSLIVFNEKLFF. In DNA, the CDR3 is TGTGCCAGCAGCTTAATAGTCTTTAATGAAAAACTGTTTTTT.

This chain connects TRBV2 to TRBJ2-3; TRBD2 aligns across 9 bases. The junction had 11 bases not matched to a gene; V was cut back by 8 bases and J by 5 bases. CDR1 is SNHLY, CDR2 FYNNEI, per germline. This CDR3 contains 15 residues. CDR3 protein: CASSSGGLIVDTQYF. CDR3 sequence (DNA): TGTGCCAGCTCCAGCGGGGGGTTAATTGTAGATACGCAGTATTTT.